This paragraph reports one TCR beta chain. Trimming cost V 5 bases and J 3 bases; bases outside gene matches: 10. The CDR3 has 15 residues. CDR1 is SEHNR and CDR2 is FQNEAQ in the germline V gene (reference sequence). These data come from a study of T-cell reconstitution after alpha-beta-depleted transplantation in children. Unique molecular identifiers were built into the TCRbeta library. TCRdb re-called the PCR reads through MiXCR, storing one row per CDR3 protein. The sample contains hundreds of thousands of distinct CDR3 sequences, around 13% of which appear only once. The rearrangement joins TRBV7-9 to TRBJ2-7; TRBD1 matches at 7 bases. Sequencing used PBMCs from the stem cell graft donor, obtained from the stem cell graft. This TCR derives from a human donor who donated a stem cell graft to a child with combined immunodeficiency. The CDR3: CASSPRADRSYEQYF. The CDR3 coding sequence is TGTGCCAGCAGCCCCCGGGCGGACAGGAGCTACGAGCAGTACTTC.